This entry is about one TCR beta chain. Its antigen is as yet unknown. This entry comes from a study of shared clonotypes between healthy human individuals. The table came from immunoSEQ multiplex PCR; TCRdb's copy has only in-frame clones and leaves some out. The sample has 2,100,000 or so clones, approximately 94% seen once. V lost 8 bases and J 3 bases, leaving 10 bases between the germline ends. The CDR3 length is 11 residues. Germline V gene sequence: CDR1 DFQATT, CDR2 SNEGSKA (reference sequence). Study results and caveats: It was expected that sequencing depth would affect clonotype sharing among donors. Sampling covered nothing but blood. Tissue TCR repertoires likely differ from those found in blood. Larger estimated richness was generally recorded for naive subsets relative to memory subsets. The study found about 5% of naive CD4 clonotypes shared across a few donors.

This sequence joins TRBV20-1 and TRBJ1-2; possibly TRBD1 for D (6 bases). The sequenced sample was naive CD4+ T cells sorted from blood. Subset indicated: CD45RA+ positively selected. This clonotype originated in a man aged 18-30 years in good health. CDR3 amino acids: CSSGHDYGYTF. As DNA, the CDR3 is TGCAGTTCGGGACATGACTATGGCTACACCTTC.